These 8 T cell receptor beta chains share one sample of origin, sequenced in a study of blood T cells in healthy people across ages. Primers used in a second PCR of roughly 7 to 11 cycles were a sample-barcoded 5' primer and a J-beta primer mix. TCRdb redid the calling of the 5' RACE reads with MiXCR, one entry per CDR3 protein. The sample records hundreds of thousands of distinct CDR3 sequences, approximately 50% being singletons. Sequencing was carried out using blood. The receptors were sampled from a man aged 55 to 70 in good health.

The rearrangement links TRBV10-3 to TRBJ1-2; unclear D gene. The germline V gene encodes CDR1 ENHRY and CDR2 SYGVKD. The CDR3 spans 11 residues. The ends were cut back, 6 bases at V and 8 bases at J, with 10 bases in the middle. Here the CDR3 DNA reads TGTGCCATCAGAGAGACCGGGGGCTACACCTTC. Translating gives CAIRETGGYTF.

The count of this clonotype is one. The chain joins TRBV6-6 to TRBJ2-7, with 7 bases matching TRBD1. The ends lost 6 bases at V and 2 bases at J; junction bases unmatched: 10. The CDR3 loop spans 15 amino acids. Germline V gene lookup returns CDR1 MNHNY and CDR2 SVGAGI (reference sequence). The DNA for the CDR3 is TGTGCCAGCAGCCCCACAGGGACAGCAGCCTACGAGCAGTACTTC. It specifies CASSPTGTAAYEQYF.

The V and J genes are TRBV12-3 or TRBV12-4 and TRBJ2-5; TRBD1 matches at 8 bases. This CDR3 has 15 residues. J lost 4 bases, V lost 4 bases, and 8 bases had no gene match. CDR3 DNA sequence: TGTGCCAGCAGTTCTGGACAGGGTGGATCAGAGACCCAGTACTTC. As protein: CASSSGQGGSETQYF.

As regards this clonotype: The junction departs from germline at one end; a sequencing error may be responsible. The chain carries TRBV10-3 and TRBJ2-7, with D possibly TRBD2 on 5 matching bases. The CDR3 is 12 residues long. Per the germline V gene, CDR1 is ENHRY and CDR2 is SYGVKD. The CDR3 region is CASQESGYGQYF. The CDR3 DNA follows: TGTGCCAGTCAGGAGTCGGGATACGGGCAGTACTTC.

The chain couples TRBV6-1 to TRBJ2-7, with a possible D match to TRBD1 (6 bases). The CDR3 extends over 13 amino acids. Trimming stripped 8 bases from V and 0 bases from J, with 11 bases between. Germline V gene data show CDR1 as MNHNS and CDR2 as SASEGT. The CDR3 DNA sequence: TGTGCCAGCGAGGGGGTCCCCTCCTACGAGCAGTACTTC. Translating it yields CASEGVPSYEQYF.

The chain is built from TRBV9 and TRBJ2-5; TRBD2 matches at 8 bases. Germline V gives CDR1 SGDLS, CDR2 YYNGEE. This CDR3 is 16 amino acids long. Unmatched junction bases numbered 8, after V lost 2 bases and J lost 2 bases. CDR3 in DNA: TGTGCCAGCAGCGTCACCAGCGGGGGTGGTCAAGAGACCCAGTACTTC. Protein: CASSVTSGGGQETQYF.

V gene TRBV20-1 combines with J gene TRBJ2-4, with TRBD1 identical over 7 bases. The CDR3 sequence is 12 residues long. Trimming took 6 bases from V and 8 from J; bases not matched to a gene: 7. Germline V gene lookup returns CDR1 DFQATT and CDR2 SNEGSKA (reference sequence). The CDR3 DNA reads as TGCAGTGCACTTACAGGGGTGGACATTCAGTACTTC. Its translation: CSALTGVDIQYF.

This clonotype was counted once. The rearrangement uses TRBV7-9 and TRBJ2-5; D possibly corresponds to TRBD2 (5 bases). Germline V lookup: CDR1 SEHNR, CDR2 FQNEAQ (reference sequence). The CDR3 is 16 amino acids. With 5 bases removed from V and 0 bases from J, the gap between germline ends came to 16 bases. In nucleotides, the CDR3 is TGTGCCAGCAGCCCAAGGACTTTAGGGAACCAAGAGACCCAGTACTTC. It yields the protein CASSPRTLGNQETQYF.